This T cell receptor (beta chain) was found in a study of OX40 agonist ivuxolimab in advanced cancers. Study-wide findings and caveats: The study observed clonal expansion of CD4+ and CD8+ blood T cells by week 6 at 0.1 to 3.0 mg/kg. Relatively little clonal expansion, among the lowest observed, appeared in partial responders at 0.1-3.0 mg/kg.

The trim removed 4 bases at V and 6 bases at J, leaving 14 bases unmatched. CDR1 is SGHAT and CDR2 is FQNNGV in the germline V gene. The CDR3 spans 17 residues. Note on this clone: Its antigen is not known.

The data were produced by immunoSEQ multiplex PCR, yet TCRdb's version contains in-frame clones alone and is incomplete. This table holds approximately 47,000 clones, about nine tenths found once. The material was CD4+ or CD8+ T cells sorted from blood, obtained in a trial of the OX40 agonist ivuxolimab. This sequence was found in an adult with an advanced solid tumor such as melanoma, head and neck, liver or kidney cancer. The rearrangement uses TRBV11-2 and TRBJ2-2; 7 bases align to TRBD2. The CDR3 DNA follows: TGTGCCAGCAGCTCGCTTTTTGGGGGGGTGGTCCCCGGGGAGCTGTTTTTT. Translation gives CASSSLFGGVVPGELFF.